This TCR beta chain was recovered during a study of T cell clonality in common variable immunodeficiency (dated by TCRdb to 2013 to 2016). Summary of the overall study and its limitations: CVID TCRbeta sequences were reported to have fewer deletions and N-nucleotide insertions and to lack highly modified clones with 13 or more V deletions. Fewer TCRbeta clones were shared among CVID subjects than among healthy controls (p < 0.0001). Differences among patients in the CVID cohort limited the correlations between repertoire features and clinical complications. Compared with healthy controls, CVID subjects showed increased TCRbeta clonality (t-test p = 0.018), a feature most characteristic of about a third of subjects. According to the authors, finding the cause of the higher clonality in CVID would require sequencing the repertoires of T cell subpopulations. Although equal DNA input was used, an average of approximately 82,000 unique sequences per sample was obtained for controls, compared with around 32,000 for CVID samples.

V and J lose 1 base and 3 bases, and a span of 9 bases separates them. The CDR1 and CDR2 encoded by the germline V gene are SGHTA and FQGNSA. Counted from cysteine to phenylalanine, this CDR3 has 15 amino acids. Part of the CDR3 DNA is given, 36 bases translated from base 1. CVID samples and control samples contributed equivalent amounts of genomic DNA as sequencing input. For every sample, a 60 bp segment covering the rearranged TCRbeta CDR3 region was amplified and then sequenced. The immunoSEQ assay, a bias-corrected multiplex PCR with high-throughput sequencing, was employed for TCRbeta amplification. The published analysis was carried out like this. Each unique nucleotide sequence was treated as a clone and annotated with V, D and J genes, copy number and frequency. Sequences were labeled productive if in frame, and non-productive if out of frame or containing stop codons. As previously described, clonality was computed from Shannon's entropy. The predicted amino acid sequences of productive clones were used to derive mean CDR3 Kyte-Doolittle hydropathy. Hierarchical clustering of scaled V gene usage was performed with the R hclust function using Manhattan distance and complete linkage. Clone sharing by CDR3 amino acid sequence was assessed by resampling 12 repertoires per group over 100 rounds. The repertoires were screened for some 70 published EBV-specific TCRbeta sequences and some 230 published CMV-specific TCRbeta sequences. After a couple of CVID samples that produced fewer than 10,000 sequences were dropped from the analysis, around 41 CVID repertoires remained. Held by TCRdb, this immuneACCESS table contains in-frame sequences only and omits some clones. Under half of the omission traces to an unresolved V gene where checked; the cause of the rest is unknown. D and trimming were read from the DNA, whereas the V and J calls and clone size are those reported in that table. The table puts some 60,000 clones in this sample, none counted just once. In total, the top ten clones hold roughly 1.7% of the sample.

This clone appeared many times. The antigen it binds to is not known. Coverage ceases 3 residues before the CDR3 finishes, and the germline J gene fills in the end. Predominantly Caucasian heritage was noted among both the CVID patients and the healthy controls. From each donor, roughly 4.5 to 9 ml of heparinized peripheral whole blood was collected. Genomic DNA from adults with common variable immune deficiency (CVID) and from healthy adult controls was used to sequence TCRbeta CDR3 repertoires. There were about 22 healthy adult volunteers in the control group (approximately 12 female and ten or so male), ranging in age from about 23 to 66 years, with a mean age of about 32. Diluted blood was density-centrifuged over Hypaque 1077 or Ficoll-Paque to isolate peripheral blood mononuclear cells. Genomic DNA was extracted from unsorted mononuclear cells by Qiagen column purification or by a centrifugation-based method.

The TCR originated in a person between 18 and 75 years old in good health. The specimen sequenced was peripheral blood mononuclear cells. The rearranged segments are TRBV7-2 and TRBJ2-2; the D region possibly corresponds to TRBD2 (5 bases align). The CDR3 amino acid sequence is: CASSLVRAHTGELFF. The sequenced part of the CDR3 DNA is TGTGCCAGCAGCTTAGTGCGGGCACACACCGGGGAG.